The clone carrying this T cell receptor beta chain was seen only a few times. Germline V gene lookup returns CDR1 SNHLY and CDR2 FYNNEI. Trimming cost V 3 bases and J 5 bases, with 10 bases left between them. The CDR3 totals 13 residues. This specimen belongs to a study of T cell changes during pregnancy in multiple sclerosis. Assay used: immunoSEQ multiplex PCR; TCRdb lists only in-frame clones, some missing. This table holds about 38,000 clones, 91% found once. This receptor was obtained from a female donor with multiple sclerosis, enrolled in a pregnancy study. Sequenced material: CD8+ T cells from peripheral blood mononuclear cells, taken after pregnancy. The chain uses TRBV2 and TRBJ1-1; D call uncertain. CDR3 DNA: TGTGCCAGCAGTGACAGGTTTCGGACTGAAGCTTTCTTT. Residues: CASSDRFRTEAFF.